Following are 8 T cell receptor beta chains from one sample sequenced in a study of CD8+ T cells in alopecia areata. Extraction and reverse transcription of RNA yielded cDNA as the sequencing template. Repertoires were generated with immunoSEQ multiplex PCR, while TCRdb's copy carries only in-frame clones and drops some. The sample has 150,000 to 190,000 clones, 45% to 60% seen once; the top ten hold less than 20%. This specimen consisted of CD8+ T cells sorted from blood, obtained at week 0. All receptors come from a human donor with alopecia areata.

CDR3 region: CASTQGQARTDTQYF. The CDR3 region has the DNA TGTGCCAGCACTCAAGGACAGGCCCGCACAGATACGCAGTATTTT. The V call is TRBV2, the J call TRBJ2-3, with TRBD1 matching over 7 bases. CDR1 and CDR2 from the germline V gene are SNHLY and FYNNEI. With 7 bases clipped from V and 1 base from J, the junction kept 8 bases outside the gene matches. The CDR3 runs to 15 residues.

As DNA, the CDR3 is TGTGCCAGCAGCTTCTCAGGGGCTGGGGCCAACGTCCTGACTTTC. Translated, it gives CASSFSGAGANVLTF. The chain has TRBV5-6 and TRBJ2-6; D is perhaps TRBD1 (6 bases). The V gene's germline CDR1 is SGHDT and CDR2 YYEEEE. Trimming shortened V by 2 bases and J by 2 bases, and 8 bases separated the two germline ends. The CDR3 extends over 15 amino acids.

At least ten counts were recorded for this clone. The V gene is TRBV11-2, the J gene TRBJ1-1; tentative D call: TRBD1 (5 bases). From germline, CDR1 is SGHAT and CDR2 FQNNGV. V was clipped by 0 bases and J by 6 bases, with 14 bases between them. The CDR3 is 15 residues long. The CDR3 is CASSLEYGSGPEAFF. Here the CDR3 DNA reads TGTGCCAGCAGCTTAGAGTATGGGTCAGGGCCTGAAGCTTTCTTT. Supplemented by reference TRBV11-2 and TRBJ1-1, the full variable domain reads EAGVAQSPRYKIIEKRQSVAFWCNPISGHATLYWYQQILGQGPKLLIQFQNNGVVDDSQLPKDRFSAERLKGVDSTLKIQPAKLEDSAVYLCASSLEYGSGPEAFFGQGTRLTVV.

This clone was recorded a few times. The CDR3 loop is CASSTGSGNEQFF. In DNA form, the CDR3 reads TGTGCCAGCTCAACAGGGTCTGGCAATGAGCAGTTCTTC. The V call is TRBV18, the J call TRBJ2-1, with D perhaps TRBD1 (6 bases). Germline CDR1 and CDR2: KGHSH and LQKENI. This CDR3 is built from 13 residues. Trimming shortened V by 5 bases and J by 6 bases, and 11 bases separated the two germline ends.

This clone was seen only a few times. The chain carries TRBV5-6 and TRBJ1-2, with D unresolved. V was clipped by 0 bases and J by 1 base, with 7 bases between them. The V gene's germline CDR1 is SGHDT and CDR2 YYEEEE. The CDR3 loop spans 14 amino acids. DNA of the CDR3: TGTGCCAGCAGCTTGGAACGGAATAACTATGGCTACACCTTC. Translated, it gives CASSLERNNYGYTF.

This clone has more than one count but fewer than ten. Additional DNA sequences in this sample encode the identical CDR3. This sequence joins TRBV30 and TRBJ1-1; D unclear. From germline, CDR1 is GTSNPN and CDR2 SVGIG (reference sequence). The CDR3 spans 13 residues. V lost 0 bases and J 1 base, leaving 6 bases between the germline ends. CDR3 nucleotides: TGTGCCTGGAGTGTGGGCCGGAACACTGAAGCTTTCTTT. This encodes CAWSVGRNTEAFF.

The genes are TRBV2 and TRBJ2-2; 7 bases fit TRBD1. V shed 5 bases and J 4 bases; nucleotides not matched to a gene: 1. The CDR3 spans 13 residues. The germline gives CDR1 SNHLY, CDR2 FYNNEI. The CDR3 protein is CASSYRGTGELFF. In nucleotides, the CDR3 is TGTGCCAGCAGTTACAGGGGCACCGGGGAGCTGTTTTTT.

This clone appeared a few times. CDR3 sequence: CAWTPGGAGELFF. The DNA for the CDR3 is TGTGCCTGGACTCCAGGGGGGGCCGGGGAGCTGTTTTTT. This chain connects TRBV30 to TRBJ2-2, with D perhaps TRBD1 or TRBD2 (7 bases each). The CDR3 has 13 amino acids. Germline assignment: CDR1 GTSNPN and CDR2 SVGIG (reference sequence). V was trimmed by 4 bases and J by 6 bases, leaving 12 bases between them.